This T cell receptor beta chain was recovered during a study of early T cells in non-severe SARS-CoV-2 infection. Germline V gives CDR1 SGHRS, CDR2 YFSETQ. CDR3 length: 16 amino acids. Trimming pared 0 bases from V and 0 bases from J, leaving 12 bases between. The sample holds a few counts of this clonotype. Tagging with unique molecular identifiers was applied to individual cDNA molecules. A single record per CDR3 protein comes from TCRdb applying MiXCR to the 5' RACE reads. The sample has approximately 71,000 distinct CDR3 sequences, roughly a tenth seen once. Sequencing was performed on whole blood. The chain is built from TRBV5-1 and TRBJ1-2; no definite D call. The sequence was collected from an adult who was a healthcare worker with PCR-confirmed SARS-CoV-2 infection or an uninfected control (not recorded which). The CDR3 DNA is TGCGCCAGCAGCTTGGCCGTTCAGGCTACTAACTATGGCTACACCTTC. Protein product: CASSLAVQATNYGYTF. The variable domain in full, completed from reference TRBV5-1 and TRBJ1-2, reads KAGVTQTPRYLIKTRGQQVTLSCSPISGHRSVSWYQQTPGQGLQFLFEYFSETQRNKGNFPGRFSGRQFSNSRSEMNVSTLELGDSALYLCASSLAVQATNYGYTFGSGTRLTVV.